These 21 T cell receptor beta chains came from one sample sequenced in a study of shared clonotypes between healthy human individuals. The method was immunoSEQ multiplex PCR; TCRdb's version includes in-frame clones alone and lacks a portion of them. Here the sample spans roughly 2.2 million clones, approximately 90% being singletons. The sequenced material came from naive CD4+ T cells from PBMCs. Subset reported: CD45RA+ positively selected. All receptors come from a man in his late teens or twenties in good health. Some clones in this sample may be carry-over from other donors' samples.

The J gene is TRBJ2-7, the V gene TRBV7-8, with TRBD1 matching over 7 bases. This CDR3 contains 15 residues. CDR1 SGHVS and CDR2 FQNEAQ come from the germline V gene. V shed 1 base, J shed 5 bases, and the junction held 8 bases outside the gene matches. The CDR3 nucleotides read TGTGCCAGCAGCTTAGTAAGGACAGGCGGGCACGAGCAGTACTTC. It specifies CASSLVRTGGHEQYF.

The chain's CDR3 is CASSPPIAGQGHGYTF. CDR3 nucleotides: TGTGCCAGCTCACCACCGATAGCGGGACAGGGACACGGCTACACCTTC. The gene calls are TRBV18 and TRBJ1-2, with 9 bases fitting TRBD1. CDR3 length: 16 amino acids. The germline V gene has CDR1 KGHSH and CDR2 LQKENI. With V trimmed by 0 bases and J by 8 bases, 10 bases remained unmatched.

This rearrangement joins TRBV7-3 to TRBJ2-7; 8 nucleotides line up with TRBD2. V lost 1 base to trimming and J lost 3 bases; unmatched junction nucleotides: 8. Per germline, CDR1 SGHTA and CDR2 FQGTGA. CDR3 length: 16 amino acids. The CDR3 DNA reads TGTGCCAGCAGCTTAATGGCGGCTAGCGGGCGCTACGAGCAGTACTTC. The encoded protein is CASSLMAASGRYEQYF.

With regard to this clone: At the DNA level, this CDR3 is encoded by other sequences in the same sample as well. This CDR3 reads CASSVGGTEETQYF. The DNA of the CDR3 is TGTGCCAGCAGCGTTGGAGGGACAGAAGAGACCCAGTACTTC. The rearrangement joins TRBV9 to TRBJ2-5, with D tentatively TRBD1 (7 bases). Trimming shortened V by 2 bases and J by 3 bases, and 11 bases separated the two germline ends. This CDR3 spans 14 amino acids. Germline assignment: CDR1 SGDLS and CDR2 YYNGEE.

The V gene is TRBV11-2, the J gene TRBJ2-1, with 10 bases aligning to TRBD2. The CDR3 is 15 residues long. After removal of 3 bases from V and 9 bases from J, the junction contained 8 bases not matched to a gene. Germline lookup yields CDR1 SGHAT and CDR2 FQNNGV. This CDR3 is CASSFSPAGGGEQFF. Written as DNA, the CDR3 is TGTGCCAGCAGCTTCTCCCCAGCGGGAGGGGGTGAGCAGTTCTTC.

This chain links TRBV28 with TRBJ1-2, with D tentatively TRBD1 (5 bases). CDR1 is MDHEN, CDR2 SYDVKM, per germline. The CDR3 is 14 amino acids. Trimming shortened V by 4 bases and J by 2 bases, and 11 bases separated the two germline ends. CDR3: CASSSPTGNYGYTF. CDR3 sequence (DNA): TGTGCCAGCAGTTCCCCTACAGGCAACTATGGCTACACCTTC.

The sample holds a few counts of this clone. The chain carries TRBV19 and TRBJ1-1; D unresolved. Germline assignment: CDR1 LNHDA and CDR2 SQIVND (reference sequence). The CDR3 runs 12 residues. V was pared by 3 bases and J by 2 bases, with 4 bases between. The CDR3 DNA sequence: TGTGCCAGTAGTATTTCTAACACTGAAGCTTTCTTT. This codes for CASSISNTEAFF.

This clone was detected only a few times. The chain is built from TRBV29-1 and TRBJ1-1; D gene uncertain. Germline CDR1 and CDR2: SQVTM and ANQGSEA. V gave up 3 bases and J gave up 2 bases, with 10 bases separating them. The CDR3 is 13 amino acids. The CDR3 sequence: CSVEGKINTEAFF. As DNA, the CDR3 is TGCAGCGTTGAGGGCAAAATAAACACTGAAGCTTTCTTT.

This sequence joins TRBV5-1 and TRBJ2-1; D unclear. V was cut by 0 bases and J by 7 bases, with 17 bases left in between. CDR1 and CDR2 from the germline V gene are SGHRS and YFSETQ. The CDR3 extends over 16 amino acids. This chain's CDR3 is CASSLVSGLPLNEQFF. Written as DNA, the CDR3 is TGCGCCAGCAGCTTGGTCTCCGGGCTCCCCCTGAATGAGCAGTTCTTC. The full variable domain, its missing parts supplied by reference TRBV5-1 and TRBJ2-1, is KAGVTQTPRYLIKTRGQQVTLSCSPISGHRSVSWYQQTPGQGLQFLFEYFSETQRNKGNFPGRFSGRQFSNSRSEMNVSTLELGDSALYLCASSLVSGLPLNEQFFGPGTRLTVL.

This chain uses TRBV11-3 with TRBJ1-1; no firm D call. The ends were cut back, 2 bases at V and 2 bases at J, with 9 bases in the middle. CDR1 is SGHNT and CDR2 is YENEEA in the germline V gene. The CDR3 covers 14 residues. CDR3 in DNA: TGTGCCAGCAGCTTATCTCCAGGAAACACTGAAGCTTTCTTT. Protein: CASSLSPGNTEAFF.

J is TRBJ1-5 and V is TRBV27; 9 bases fit TRBD1. Germline V CDR1 and CDR2: MNHEY, SMNVEV (reference sequence). The CDR3 sequence is 16 residues long. Trimming removed 3 bases from V and 7 bases from J; junction bases left unmatched: 10. CDR3 nucleotides: TGTGCCAGCAGTTTTTCCGGGACAGGGTATAACCAGCCCCAGCATTTT. Its translation is CASSFSGTGYNQPQHF.

The chain carries TRBV28 and TRBJ2-2, with 7 nucleotides matching TRBD1. Trimming removed 8 bases from V and 7 bases from J; junction bases left unmatched: 13. CDR1 and CDR2 from the germline V gene are MDHEN and SYDVKM. The CDR3 runs to 15 residues. The CDR3 sequence: CASEPGQSRGGELFF. The CDR3 DNA is TGTGCCAGCGAGCCGGGACAGTCCCGAGGCGGGGAGCTGTTTTTT.

The V call is TRBV29-1, the J call TRBJ2-5; 9 nucleotides agree with TRBD2. The CDR3 length is 12 residues. CDR1 is SQVTM, CDR2 ANQGSEA, per germline. With V trimmed by 7 bases and J by 4 bases, 4 bases remained unmatched. CDR3 loop: CSGERGAETQYF. The CDR3 bases are TGCAGCGGGGAGCGGGGGGCAGAGACCCAGTACTTC.

The CDR3 sequence is CASSMGPETGAFF. DNA for the CDR3: TGTGCCAGTAGTATGGGACCGGAGACCGGAGCTTTCTTT. This sequence joins TRBV19 and TRBJ1-1; the D gene is possibly TRBD1 (5 bases). The germline V gene has CDR1 LNHDA and CDR2 SQIVND (reference sequence). Trimming pared 3 bases from V and 10 bases from J, leaving 15 bases between. This CDR3 has 13 amino acids.

The chain is built from TRBV2 and TRBJ2-5; TRBD1 agrees at 8 bases. The CDR3 length is 13 residues. Per the germline V gene, CDR1 is SNHLY and CDR2 is FYNNEI. Germline trimming cut 10 bases from V and 11 bases from J; bases unmatched to any gene: 15. CDR3 region: CATQGDLEGIQYF. CDR3 DNA: TGTGCCACACAGGGGGACCTAGAGGGGATTCAGTACTTC.

Written as DNA, the CDR3 is TGTGCCAGCAGCTTTCGATTTACTGGAAACACCATATATTTT. This translates into CASSFRFTGNTIYF. The chain has TRBV5-6 and TRBJ1-3; unclear D gene. The CDR3 spans 14 residues. Trimming pared 2 bases from V and 2 bases from J, leaving 8 bases between. Germline CDR1 SGHDT, CDR2 YYEEEE.

As to this clone: The same CDR3 arises from other DNA sequences in this sample as well. The gene calls are TRBV5-1 and TRBJ2-7; TRBD1 aligns across 7 bases. Per the germline V gene, CDR1 is SGHRS and CDR2 is YFSETQ. The CDR3 has 13 amino acids. V was clipped by 4 bases and J by 3 bases; unmatched bases: 4. DNA of the CDR3: TGCGCCAGCAGCCGGGGACAGAGCTACGAGCAGTACTTC. This codes for CASSRGQSYEQYF.

The gene calls are TRBV7-9 and TRBJ2-3; TRBD1 aligns across 9 bases. V lost 5 bases and J lost 6; bases outside the gene matches: 9. CDR1 SEHNR and CDR2 FQNEAQ come from the germline V gene (reference sequence). The CDR3 runs 15 residues. The CDR3 DNA follows: TGTGCCAGCAGCCGGGGGGACAGGGAGTGGGATACGCAGTATTTT. Its translation is CASSRGDREWDTQYF.

In the case of this clone: Other DNA variants within this sample encode the same CDR3. The chain is built from TRBV7-2 and TRBJ2-7, with 8 bases lining up with TRBD2. The CDR3 contains 14 residues. J was trimmed by 2 bases and V by 5 bases; bases with no gene match: 5. Per the germline V gene, CDR1 is SGHTA and CDR2 is FQGNSA. The CDR3 is CASSLTSGPYEQYF. The CDR3, as DNA: TGTGCCAGCAGCCTTACTAGCGGCCCCTACGAGCAGTACTTC.

This chain uses TRBV28 with TRBJ2-7; the match to TRBD1 covers 7 bases. Trimming cost V 5 bases and J 2 bases; bases outside gene matches: 9. The CDR3 covers 15 residues. Germline assignment: CDR1 MDHEN and CDR2 SYDVKM. CDR3 bases: TGTGCCAGCAGTCCCGCCGGGACAGCCACCTACGAGCAGTACTTC. Protein product: CASSPAGTATYEQYF.

The chain employs TRBV4-3 and TRBJ2-3; D remains unclear. CDR1 is LGHNA and CDR2 is YSLEER in the germline V gene. The V end lost 0 bases, the J end lost 2 bases, and 6 bases lay between the germline ends. This CDR3 region has 14 residues. The chain's CDR3 is CASSQDRVTDTQYF. The CDR3 nucleotides read TGCGCCAGCAGCCAAGATCGGGTCACAGATACGCAGTATTTT.